A single TCR beta chain is shown here with its context. With a J-beta primer mix and a sample-barcoded 5' primer, a second PCR ran about 6 to 11 cycles. TCRdb analysed the 5' RACE reads with MiXCR anew, one entry per CDR3 protein. Here the sample spans approximately 780,000 distinct CDR3 sequences, roughly 25% being singletons. The V gene lost 6 bases and the J gene lost 0 bases, with 9 bases spanning the gap. The germline V gene has CDR1 MNHEY and CDR2 SVGAGI. This CDR3 has 15 amino acids. This specimen comes from a study of blood T cells in healthy people across ages. These data were also reused for a study on T cells of mothers and their children. From that paper: The search for persistent microchimeric T cell clones detected none.

The sample taken for sequencing was blood. The chain is built from TRBV6-5 and TRBJ2-6; D gene uncertain. This TCR came from a boy between 10 and 17 years old in good health. The CDR3 loop reads CASRRSISGANVLTF. The CDR3 coding sequence is TGTGCCAGCAGACGGTCAATCTCTGGGGCCAACGTCCTGACTTTC.